This TCR beta chain was profiled in a study of blood T cell repertoires in COVID-19. Study-level information: Specimens from acute and convalescent COVID-19 originated in the United States, Italy and Spain.

The J segment lost 5 bases and the V segment lost 0 bases, leaving 3 bases of the junction unmatched. Germline CDR1 is LNHDA and CDR2 is SQIVND (reference sequence). The CDR3 is made up of 15 amino acids. In the study's own analysis: For nucleated cells, counts were estimated from reference gene primer amplification. Data came from immunoSEQ multiplex PCR; TCRdb stores just in-frame clones and leaves some out. V and J calls and clone size are copied from that table; D and trimming were computed from the DNA. The data hold 250,000 to 350,000 clones, with around 87% observed a single time. The chain recombines TRBV19 with TRBJ1-5; 8 bases are a match to TRBD1. The clonotype originates from a woman aged 50 to 60 who had recovered from COVID-19. The sample comprised peripheral blood. In DNA, the CDR3 is TGTGCCAGTAGTATAGAGCAGGGGGCCTATCAGCCCCAGCATTTT. It encodes CASSIEQGAYQPQHF.